The 28 T cell receptor beta chains reported below all come from one sample, sequenced in a study of blood T cell repertoires in COVID-19. The method was immunoSEQ multiplex PCR; TCRdb's version includes in-frame clones alone and lacks a portion of them. The sample includes approximately 300,000 clones, 90% of them seen just once. Sequenced input: PBMCs or T cells enriched from blood (not recorded which). These receptors all stem from a woman aged 25-40 years who had been exposed to COVID-19.

The rearrangement links TRBV14 to TRBJ2-1, with D possibly matching TRBD2 (5 bases). V was trimmed by 4 bases and J by 7 bases, leaving 17 bases between them. The CDR3 length is 15 residues. Germline V gene data show CDR1 as SGHDN and CDR2 as FVKESK. The CDR3 region is CASSPTGIAMNEQFF. CDR3 nucleotides: TGTGCCAGCAGCCCGACGGGAATAGCTATGAATGAGCAGTTCTTC. Combining the CDR3 with reference TRBV14 and TRBJ2-1 gives the whole variable domain EAGVTQFPSHSVIEKGQTVTLRCDPISGHDNLYWYRRVMGKEIKFLLHFVKESKQDESGMPNNRFLAERTGGTYSTLKVQPAELEDSGVYFCASSPTGIAMNEQFFGPGTRLTVL.

This chain uses TRBV16 with TRBJ1-2, with 10 bases identical to TRBD1. Trimming at V came to 4 bases and at J to 1 base, leaving 3 bases not matched to a gene. The CDR3 extends over 15 amino acids. The germline V gene encodes CDR1 KGHSY and CDR2 FQNENV. The CDR3 here is CASSPGTGVNYGYTF. Here the CDR3 DNA reads TGTGCCAGCAGCCCGGGGACAGGGGTTAACTATGGCTACACCTTC.

This chain connects TRBV7-3 to TRBJ2-5, with TRBD1 matching 7 bases. This CDR3 comprises 14 residues. Germline V gives CDR1 SGHTA, CDR2 FQGTGA. V shed 1 base and J 4 bases; nucleotides not matched to a gene: 3. The CDR3 protein is CASSLRAGGETQYF. The CDR3 DNA sequence: TGTGCCAGCAGCTTAAGGGCAGGGGGAGAGACCCAGTACTTC.

The CDR3 DNA follows: TGTGCCAGCAGCTCCGGTTATAGCGGGGGGGAGGCTGAGCAGTTCTTC. Protein sequence: CASSSGYSGGEAEQFF. The chain recombines TRBV11-2 with TRBJ2-1, with TRBD2 identical over 11 bases. J was trimmed by 9 bases and V by 4 bases; bases with no gene match: 11. Germline V lookup: CDR1 SGHAT, CDR2 FQNNGV. The CDR3 totals 16 residues.

The chain recombines TRBV9 with TRBJ2-1; a weak D match, TRBD2 (5 bases). The CDR3 runs 13 residues. V gave up 1 base and J gave up 4 bases, with 6 bases separating them. CDR1 SGDLS and CDR2 YYNGEE come from the germline V gene. The CDR3 loop is CASSVRLYNEQFF. CDR3 nucleotides: TGTGCCAGCAGCGTACGACTATACAATGAGCAGTTCTTC.

The genes are TRBV29-1 and TRBJ2-5; 7 nucleotides agree with TRBD1. Germline V gene lookup returns CDR1 SQVTM and CDR2 ANQGSEA. This CDR3 comprises 12 residues. V gave up 6 bases and J gave up 4 bases; unmatched junction bases: 5. DNA for the CDR3: TGCAGCGTCAACAGGGGCAGAGAGACCCAGTACTTC. Protein: CSVNRGRETQYF.

The genes are TRBV28 and TRBJ1-5; 7 bases align to TRBD1. The CDR3 is made up of 17 amino acids. V lost 2 bases to trimming and J lost 0 bases; unmatched junction nucleotides: 7. Germline V gene lookup returns CDR1 MDHEN and CDR2 SYDVKM. The CDR3 DNA sequence: TGTGCCAGCAGTTTACAGGGACAGCTTTATAGCAATCAGCCCCAGCATTTT. Protein product: CASSLQGQLYSNQPQHF.

This clone turned up a few times. V usage is TRBV4-1 and J usage is TRBJ2-2, with D possibly TRBD1 on 6 matching bases. With 3 bases removed from V and 0 bases from J, the gap between germline ends came to 14 bases. CDR1 is MGHRA and CDR2 is YSYEKL in the germline V gene. The CDR3 spans 17 residues. The CDR3 DNA is TGCGCCAGCAGCCATCTGGCGACAGGCGCGAACACCGGGGAGCTGTTTTTT. Amino acids: CASSHLATGANTGELFF.

The chain employs TRBV12-3 or TRBV12-4 and TRBJ1-5; D is unresolved. The CDR3 runs 13 residues. Trimming removed 3 bases at V and 8 bases at J, with 11 bases between. The CDR3 spells CASSFGGPEPQHF. The DNA for the CDR3 is TGTGCCAGCAGTTTCGGCGGTCCAGAGCCCCAGCATTTT.

This sequence joins TRBV5-5 and TRBJ1-3; D uncertain. The CDR3 is 11 amino acids. Looked up from germline, CDR1 is SGHKS and CDR2 is YYEKEE (reference sequence). The V and J ends lost 4 bases and 4 bases respectively, with 3 bases between them. The CDR3 region has the DNA TGTGCCAGCAGCACAGGAAACACCATATATTTT. Translating gives CASSTGNTIYF.

The chain employs TRBV19 and TRBJ2-3; 8 bases map to TRBD1. Germline V CDR1 and CDR2: LNHDA, SQIVND (reference sequence). Trimming took 7 bases from V and 3 from J; bases not matched to a gene: 9. The CDR3 runs 15 residues. In DNA form, the CDR3 reads TGTGCCAGTACACGGACAGGGTTTATAACAGATACGCAGTATTTT. Translating gives CASTRTGFITDTQYF.

The chain links TRBV6-1 to TRBJ2-1, with TRBD2 matching 8 bases. The germline CDR1 and CDR2 sequences are MNHNS and SASEGT. The CDR3 runs to 14 residues. Unmatched junction bases numbered 6, after V lost 3 bases and J lost 8 bases. CDR3 sequence: CASSDRGGRDEQFF. The CDR3 nucleotides read TGTGCCAGCAGTGATCGCGGGGGGCGCGATGAGCAGTTCTTC.

The chain uses TRBV4-2 and TRBJ1-3; D call uncertain. Trimming left V 0 bases short and J 8 bases short, with 14 bases between. From germline, CDR1 is LGHNA and CDR2 YNFKEQ. CDR3 length: 15 residues. The CDR3 DNA is TGTGCCAGCAGCCAAGATGTTAGTGCCGGGGACACCATATATTTT. Amino acid sequence: CASSQDVSAGDTIYF.

J is TRBJ1-2 and V is TRBV30; TRBD1 is a possible D gene (5 bases). The V end lost 0 bases, the J end lost 1 base, and 12 bases lay between the germline ends. The CDR3 is made up of 15 amino acids. Germline V gene lookup returns CDR1 GTSNPN and CDR2 SVGIG (reference sequence). CDR3 nucleotide sequence: TGTGCCTGGAGTGTACGGCTCCAGGGTAACTATGGCTACACCTTC. It translates to CAWSVRLQGNYGYTF. Full variable domain (rest looked up from reference TRBV30 and TRBJ1-2): SQTIHQWPATLVQPVGSPLSLECTVEGTSNPNLYWYRQAAGRGLQLLFYSVGIGQISSEVPQNLSASRPQDRQFILSSKKLLLSDSGFYLCAWSVRLQGNYGYTFGSGTRLTVV.

V usage is TRBV18 and J usage is TRBJ1-5; the D gene is possibly TRBD1 (6 bases). Germline loops: CDR1 KGHSH, CDR2 LQKENI. Trimming stripped 0 bases from V and 5 bases from J, with 11 bases between. The length of the CDR3 is 15 residues. CDR3 loop: CASSPPGGGHQPQHF. The CDR3 nucleotides are TGTGCCAGCTCACCACCGGGAGGGGGACATCAGCCCCAGCATTTT.

This sequence joins TRBV5-1 and TRBJ2-7, with D maybe TRBD2 (6 bases). Trimming pared 0 bases from V and 2 bases from J, leaving 18 bases between. The CDR3 consists of 17 residues. Germline CDR1 SGHRS, CDR2 YFSETQ. The CDR3: CASSLETIGTPAYEQYF. The CDR3 DNA is TGCGCCAGCAGCTTGGAGACGATTGGGACTCCGGCCTACGAGCAGTACTTC.

The rearrangement uses TRBV11-2 and TRBJ1-1, with D possibly TRBD1 on 6 matching bases. Trimming left V 5 bases short and J 3 bases short, with 13 bases between. This CDR3 spans 14 amino acids. From germline, CDR1 is SGHAT and CDR2 FQNNGV. The CDR3 loop is CASSLRGADTEAFF. The CDR3 DNA reads as TGTGCCAGCAGCCTACGGGGGGCCGACACTGAAGCTTTCTTT.

This clone was recorded only once. The chain links TRBV30 to TRBJ2-1, with D uncertain. CDR3 length: 11 residues. Germline V CDR1 and CDR2: GTSNPN, SVGIG (reference sequence). Trimming removed 7 bases at V and 4 bases at J, with 8 bases between. This CDR3 is CASVTYNEQFF. CDR3 DNA sequence: TGTGCCTCTGTGACATACAATGAGCAGTTCTTC.

V and J are TRBV27 and TRBJ2-5; TRBD2 aligns across 8 bases. The V gene end was trimmed by 2 bases and the J gene end by 6 bases; junction bases not matched to a gene: 5. This CDR3 contains 14 residues. Germline CDR1 and CDR2: MNHEY and SMNVEV (reference sequence). CDR3 sequence reads: CASSLQAGGKTQYF. CDR3 DNA sequence: TGTGCCAGCAGTTTACAGGCGGGGGGCAAGACCCAGTACTTC.

This rearrangement joins TRBV11-3 to TRBJ2-1; perhaps TRBD1 as D (7 bases). V was cut by 3 bases and J by 9 bases, with 15 bases left in between. CDR3 length: 14 residues. Germline assignment: CDR1 SGHNT and CDR2 YENEEA. This CDR3 is CASSLGYRGGEQFF. DNA of the CDR3: TGTGCCAGCAGCTTGGGGTACAGGGGAGGTGAGCAGTTCTTC. Using reference TRBV11-3 and TRBJ2-1 for the parts outside the CDR3, the full variable domain is EAGVVQSPRYKIIEKKQPVAFWCNPISGHNTLYWYLQNLGQGPELLIRYENEEAVDDSQLPKDRFSAERLKGVDSTLKIQPAELGDSAVYLCASSLGYRGGEQFFGPGTRLTVL.

The V and J genes are TRBV5-1 and TRBJ2-1; D may be TRBD1 (5 bases). Germline V gene data show CDR1 as SGHRS and CDR2 as YFSETQ. This CDR3 spans 15 amino acids. V shed 2 bases and J shed 6 bases, with 15 bases lying between them. The CDR3 protein is CASSFTDSPFNEQFF. The CDR3 coding sequence is TGCGCCAGCAGCTTTACCGACAGTCCCTTCAATGAGCAGTTCTTC.

V gene TRBV4-3 combines with J gene TRBJ1-2, with TRBD1 matching over 11 bases. The CDR3 consists of 16 residues. Germline CDR1 LGHNA, CDR2 YSLEER. With 0 bases clipped from V and 7 bases from J, the junction kept 7 bases outside the gene matches. CDR3 residues: CASSQDWAGQGGGYTF. The CDR3 DNA sequence: TGCGCCAGCAGCCAAGATTGGGCGGGACAGGGGGGTGGCTACACCTTC.

The J gene is TRBJ1-4, the V gene TRBV15, with TRBD1 matching over 7 bases. Germline V gene data show CDR1 as LNHNV and CDR2 as YYDKDF (reference sequence). This CDR3 spans 15 amino acids. The V gene end was trimmed by 1 base and the J gene end by 3 bases; junction bases not matched to a gene: 2. The DNA for the CDR3 is TGTGCCACCAGCAGAGTCAGGGGGTCTAATGAAAAACTGTTTTTT. Protein: CATSRVRGSNEKLFF.

CDR3 in amino acids: CASSIISGRDTEAFF. The CDR3 bases are TGTGCCAGTAGTATCATCTCGGGCAGGGACACTGAAGCTTTCTTT. This rearrangement joins TRBV19 to TRBJ1-1; weak D call: TRBD1 (5 bases). CDR3 size: 15 residues. Germline assignment: CDR1 LNHDA and CDR2 SQIVND (reference sequence). V shed 3 bases and J shed 3 bases, with 14 bases lying between them. Drawing the rest from reference TRBV19 and TRBJ1-1, the complete variable domain is DGGITQSPKYLFRKEGQNVTLSCEQNLNHDAMYWYRQDPGQGLRLIYYSQIVNDFQKGDIAEGYSVSREKKESFPLTVTSAQKNPTAFYLCASSIISGRDTEAFFGQGTRLTVV.

V gene TRBV5-4 combines with J gene TRBJ1-6, with D tentatively TRBD1 (5 bases). Germline V CDR1 and CDR2: SGHNT, YYREEE (reference sequence). The CDR3 runs 15 residues. V was clipped by 2 bases and J by 4 bases, with 10 bases between them. CDR3 loop: CASSFTGTYNSPLHF. For the CDR3, the DNA is TGTGCCAGCAGCTTCACCGGGACTTATAATTCACCCCTCCACTTT.

This chain joins TRBV5-1 and TRBJ2-2, with 10 bases fitting TRBD2. Germline V gene sequence: CDR1 SGHRS, CDR2 YFSETQ. This CDR3 region has 16 residues. V lost 1 base and J lost 5; bases outside the gene matches: 5. The CDR3 reads CASSLSSGGRTGELFF. The CDR3 DNA sequence: TGCGCCAGCAGCTTGTCTAGCGGGGGCCGTACCGGGGAGCTGTTTTTT.

This rearrangement joins TRBV6-1 to TRBJ1-6; possibly TRBD1 for D (5 bases). Per germline, CDR1 MNHNS and CDR2 SASEGT. This CDR3 comprises 14 residues. V lost 1 base to trimming and J lost 9 bases, with 10 bases between them. The DNA for the CDR3 is TGTGCCAGCAGTGAAGGGGGCGTCAGTTCACCCCTCCACTTT. It is translated as CASSEGGVSSPLHF.

This chain connects TRBV5-6 to TRBJ1-6; D is perhaps TRBD1 (5 bases). CDR3 length equals 14 residues. The V and J ends lost 4 bases and 7 bases respectively, with 12 bases between them. Germline CDR1 reads SGHDT; CDR2 reads YYEEEE. This CDR3 is CASSGGALNSPLHF. The CDR3 region has the DNA TGTGCCAGCAGCGGCGGGGCTTTAAATTCACCCCTCCACTTT.